These T cell receptor beta chains were read from a single sample in a study of blood T cell repertoires in COVID-19. Generated by immunoSEQ multiplex PCR, the TCRdb table keeps only in-frame clones and is missing some. This table has some 240,000 clones, roughly 85% appearing once. Sequencing was carried out using peripheral blood. The receptors were gathered from a woman in her 70s with COVID-19, enrolled during active disease. CDR3s include the opening cysteine and the closing phenylalanine or tryptophan. The order of the fields is CDR3 length, V gene, J gene, D gene, clone size, CDR3 protein, CDR3 DNA. The D gene is left open where the match is weak. Not every row has a clone size; where given, it reads once, few, many or a size class.

len: 13
v_gene: TRBV10-3
j_gene: TRBJ1-2
d_gene: NA
abundance: NA
CDR3aa: CAIMGSPNYGYTF
CDR3nt: TGTGCCATCATGGGGAGTCCTAACTATGGCTACACCTTC

len: 15
v_gene: TRBV4-2
j_gene: TRBJ2-7
d_gene: TRBD2
abundance: NA
CDR3aa: CASSQGGAGGYEQYF
CDR3nt: TGTGCCAGCAGCCAAGGGGGAGCGGGGGGCTACGAGCAGTACTTC

len: 12
v_gene: TRBV5-4
j_gene: TRBJ2-7
d_gene: NA
abundance: NA
CDR3aa: CASSLTTYEQYF
CDR3nt: TGTGCCAGCAGCTTAACAACCTACGAGCAGTACTTC

len: 18
v_gene: TRBV21-1
j_gene: TRBJ1-1
d_gene: NA
abundance: NA
CDR3aa: CASSNPREGGRACAEAFF
CDR3nt: TGTGCCAGCAGCAACCCGCGGGAAGGGGGCCGGGCGTGCGCTGAAGCTTTCTTT

len: 14
v_gene: TRBV15
j_gene: TRBJ1-1
d_gene: NA
abundance: NA
CDR3aa: CATSRGRQNTEAFF
CDR3nt: TGTGCCACCAGCAGGGGCCGACAGAACACTGAAGCTTTCTTT

len: 15
v_gene: TRBV6-5
j_gene: TRBJ1-3
d_gene: TRBD1
abundance: once
CDR3aa: CASSRRGGAGNTIYF
CDR3nt: TGTGCCAGCAGTAGGAGAGGGGGCGCAGGAAACACCATATATTTT

len: 17
v_gene: TRBV5-1
j_gene: TRBJ1-2
d_gene: TRBD1
abundance: once
CDR3aa: CASSQMSQGAFLNGYTF
CDR3nt: TGCGCCAGCAGCCAAATGTCACAGGGGGCCTTCCTTAATGGCTACACCTTC

len: 15
v_gene: TRBV27
j_gene: TRBJ1-2
d_gene: NA
abundance: NA
CDR3aa: CASSLSGGFNYGYTF
CDR3nt: TGTGCCAGCAGTTTATCTGGAGGGTTCAACTATGGCTACACCTTC

len: 15
v_gene: TRBV30
j_gene: TRBJ1-2
d_gene: NA
abundance: NA
CDR3aa: CAWSFQTGYNYGYTF
CDR3nt: TGTGCCTGGAGTTTCCAGACAGGTTACAACTATGGCTACACCTTC

len: 15
v_gene: TRBV7-8
j_gene: TRBJ1-1
d_gene: TRBD1
abundance: NA
CDR3aa: CASRRPGQGFTEAFF
CDR3nt: TGTGCCAGCAGGAGACCGGGACAGGGATTCACTGAAGCTTTCTTT

len: 17
v_gene: TRBV3-1/TRBV3-2
j_gene: TRBJ2-5
d_gene: TRBD2
abundance: NA
CDR3aa: CASSQSTTSEYQETQYF
CDR3nt: TGTGCCAGCAGCCAATCTACGACTAGCGAGTACCAAGAGACCCAGTACTTC

len: 15
v_gene: TRBV6-2/TRBV6-3
j_gene: TRBJ2-5
d_gene: NA
abundance: NA
CDR3aa: CASSYLRGARETQYF
CDR3nt: TGTGCCAGCAGTTACCTACGGGGGGCCCGGGAGACCCAGTACTTC

len: 10
v_gene: TRBV2
j_gene: TRBJ2-3
d_gene: NA
abundance: NA
CDR3aa: CASRKDTQYF
CDR3nt: TGTGCCAGCCGTAAAGATACGCAGTATTTT

len: 15
v_gene: TRBV5-4
j_gene: TRBJ2-2
d_gene: TRBD2
abundance: NA
CDR3aa: CASSLDGGVTGELFF
CDR3nt: TGTGCCAGCAGCTTGGACGGGGGGGTGACCGGGGAGCTGTTTTTT

len: 14
v_gene: TRBV6-5
j_gene: TRBJ1-4
d_gene: NA
abundance: NA
CDR3aa: CASSRAGFNEKLFF
CDR3nt: TGTGCCAGCAGCCGGGCAGGGTTTAATGAAAAACTGTTTTTT

len: 14
v_gene: TRBV19
j_gene: TRBJ1-5
d_gene: NA
abundance: once
CDR3aa: CASSIANSNQPQHF
CDR3nt: TGTGCCAGTAGTATAGCAAATAGCAATCAGCCCCAGCATTTT

len: 16
v_gene: TRBV3-1/TRBV3-2
j_gene: TRBJ1-2
d_gene: NA
abundance: NA
CDR3aa: CASSLSPRGGNYGYTF
CDR3nt: TGTGCCAGCAGCCTCAGCCCTAGGGGGGGCAACTATGGCTACACCTTC

len: 15
v_gene: TRBV3-1/TRBV3-2
j_gene: TRBJ1-6
d_gene: NA
abundance: few
CDR3aa: CASGTPGREVSPLHF
CDR3nt: TGTGCCAGCGGCACTCCCGGCAGGGAAGTCTCACCCCTCCACTTT

len: 13
v_gene: TRBV7-8
j_gene: TRBJ2-7
d_gene: NA
abundance: NA
CDR3aa: CASQKQEIYEQYF
CDR3nt: TGTGCCAGCCAGAAACAGGAGATCTACGAGCAGTACTTC

len: 17
v_gene: TRBV27
j_gene: TRBJ1-5
d_gene: NA
abundance: NA
CDR3aa: CASSSGVGLGANQPQHF
CDR3nt: TGTGCCAGCAGTTCAGGTGTAGGATTAGGGGCAAATCAGCCCCAGCATTTT

len: 14
v_gene: TRBV6-2/TRBV6-3
j_gene: TRBJ2-1
d_gene: TRBD1
abundance: NA
CDR3aa: CASSPGQGTNEQFF
CDR3nt: TGTGCCAGCAGCCCGGGACAGGGGACAAATGAGCAGTTCTTC

len: 15
v_gene: TRBV7-7
j_gene: TRBJ2-7
d_gene: TRBD2
abundance: NA
CDR3aa: CASSVGLAGAYEQYF
CDR3nt: TGTGCTAGCAGCGTGGGACTAGCGGGAGCCTACGAGCAGTACTTC

len: 13
v_gene: TRBV20-1
j_gene: TRBJ2-7
d_gene: NA
abundance: NA
CDR3aa: CSASSGSRYEQYF
CDR3nt: TGCAGTGCTAGTAGCGGATCCCGCTACGAGCAGTACTTC

len: 15
v_gene: TRBV11-2
j_gene: TRBJ2-7
d_gene: TRBD1
abundance: NA
CDR3aa: CASRSYRGPSYEQYF
CDR3nt: TGTGCCAGCAGATCGTACAGGGGGCCGTCCTACGAGCAGTACTTC

len: 18
v_gene: TRBV27
j_gene: TRBJ1-2
d_gene: NA
abundance: NA
CDR3aa: CASSLSRDRRTTGYGYTF
CDR3nt: TGTGCCAGCAGTTTATCTCGAGACAGGAGGACCACTGGGTATGGCTACACCTTC

len: 15
v_gene: TRBV19
j_gene: TRBJ2-1
d_gene: NA
abundance: NA
CDR3aa: CASSSTGHKDSEQFF
CDR3nt: TGTGCCAGTTCTAGTACAGGTCATAAAGATAGTGAGCAGTTCTTC

len: 15
v_gene: TRBV9
j_gene: TRBJ1-2
d_gene: NA
abundance: NA
CDR3aa: CASSVLSYRDYGYTF
CDR3nt: TGTGCCAGCAGCGTACTTTCCTACAGGGACTATGGCTACACCTTC

len: 13
v_gene: TRBV12-3/TRBV12-4
j_gene: TRBJ1-5
d_gene: TRBD1
abundance: NA
CDR3aa: CASSRTGDQPQHF
CDR3nt: TGTGCCAGCAGTCGCACAGGGGACCAGCCCCAGCATTTT

len: 20
v_gene: TRBV6-2/TRBV6-3
j_gene: TRBJ2-6
d_gene: NA
abundance: NA
CDR3aa: CASSFLIQGGSASGANVLTF
CDR3nt: TGTGCCAGCAGTTTCCTAATCCAGGGGGGTTCGGCTTCTGGGGCCAACGTCCTGACTTTC

len: 16
v_gene: TRBV2
j_gene: TRBJ2-4
d_gene: TRBD2
abundance: NA
CDR3aa: CASSAWTSGGLNIQYF
CDR3nt: TGTGCCAGCAGTGCTTGGACTAGCGGGGGCCTAAACATTCAGTACTTC

len: 18
v_gene: TRBV4-2
j_gene: TRBJ1-3
d_gene: NA
abundance: NA
CDR3aa: CASSQDRGGLFYGNTIYF
CDR3nt: TGTGCCAGCAGCCAAGATCGGGGGGGCCTTTTTTATGGAAACACCATATATTTT

len: 15
v_gene: TRBV11-3
j_gene: TRBJ2-7
d_gene: TRBD1
abundance: NA
CDR3aa: CASSLRQGELGEQYF
CDR3nt: TGTGCCAGCAGCTTAAGACAGGGGGAACTCGGCGAGCAGTACTTC

len: 18
v_gene: TRBV4-3
j_gene: TRBJ1-6
d_gene: NA
abundance: few
CDR3aa: CASSQGTRSLSYNSPLHF
CDR3nt: TGCGCCAGCAGCCAAGGAACCAGGTCTCTCTCCTATAATTCACCCCTCCACTTT

len: 13
v_gene: TRBV7-3
j_gene: TRBJ2-1
d_gene: NA
abundance: NA
CDR3aa: CASSLGTYNEQFF
CDR3nt: TGTGCCAGCAGCTTAGGGACTTACAATGAGCAGTTCTTC

len: 14
v_gene: TRBV7-8
j_gene: TRBJ2-1
d_gene: NA
abundance: once
CDR3aa: CASSLGLGGNEQFF
CDR3nt: TGTGCCAGCAGCTTAGGACTAGGAGGAAATGAGCAGTTCTTC

len: 17
v_gene: TRBV5-4
j_gene: TRBJ2-5
d_gene: TRBD2
abundance: NA
CDR3aa: CASSLARASGGGETQYF
CDR3nt: TGTGCCAGCAGCTTGGCCCGGGCTAGCGGGGGGGGAGAGACCCAGTACTTC

len: 15
v_gene: TRBV6-2/TRBV6-3
j_gene: TRBJ1-1
d_gene: NA
abundance: NA
CDR3aa: CASSQPGGSNTEAFF
CDR3nt: TGTGCCAGCAGTCAGCCCGGGGGTTCGAACACTGAAGCTTTCTTT

len: 16
v_gene: TRBV9
j_gene: TRBJ2-1
d_gene: TRBD2
abundance: few
CDR3aa: CASSTLAGDAYNEQFF
CDR3nt: TGTGCCAGCAGCACACTAGCGGGAGACGCCTACAATGAGCAGTTCTTC

len: 17
v_gene: TRBV19
j_gene: TRBJ2-3
d_gene: NA
abundance: once
CDR3aa: CASSMQVSGSSTDTQYF
CDR3nt: TGTGCCAGTAGTATGCAGGTCAGCGGCTCTAGCACAGATACGCAGTATTTT

len: 16
v_gene: TRBV12-5
j_gene: TRBJ1-5
d_gene: TRBD1
abundance: few
CDR3aa: CASGWGDRGHGQPQHF
CDR3nt: TGTGCTAGTGGTTGGGGGGACAGGGGGCATGGTCAGCCCCAGCATTTT

len: 14
v_gene: TRBV5-6
j_gene: TRBJ2-7
d_gene: TRBD1
abundance: NA
CDR3aa: CASRRTGGTYEQYF
CDR3nt: TGTGCCAGCAGACGTACAGGGGGAACCTACGAGCAGTACTTC

len: 15
v_gene: TRBV27
j_gene: TRBJ2-7
d_gene: TRBD1
abundance: few
CDR3aa: CASYTRTGGFWEQYF
CDR3nt: TGTGCCAGCTACACCCGGACAGGGGGCTTTTGGGAGCAGTACTTC